The 5 T cell receptor beta chains listed next were all sequenced from one sample in a study of Tregs in tolerant kidney transplant recipients. Sequenced by immunoSEQ multiplex PCR; TCRdb stores in-frame clones only, minus some. The data contain 90,000 to 130,000 clones, around 91% of them singletons. The sample here was CD4+ T cells from blood, taken before the transplant. Receptor source: a human donor who received a combined kidney and bone marrow transplant.

The CDR3 here is CASSPRQAQETQYF. In DNA, the CDR3 is TGTGCCAGCAGCCCGAGACAGGCCCAAGAGACCCAGTACTTC. J is TRBJ2-5 and V is TRBV7-6, with a possible D match to TRBD1 (6 bases). Per the germline V gene, CDR1 is SGHVS and CDR2 is FNYEAQ. V was cut by 5 bases and J by 1 base, with 11 bases left in between. CDR3 size: 14 residues.

The genes are TRBV2 and TRBJ2-6; maybe TRBD1 (7 bases). Trimming took 6 bases from V and 2 from J, leaving 20 bases between them. CDR3 length: 18 amino acids. The germline CDR1 and CDR2 sequences are SNHLY and FYNNEI. CDR3 in amino acids: CASSAQGGGRAGANVLTF. The DNA for the CDR3 is TGTGCCAGCAGCGCCCAGGGGGGCGGAAGGGCTGGGGCCAACGTCCTGACTTTC.

V gene TRBV27 combines with J gene TRBJ1-1; D remains ambiguous. V lost 8 bases to trimming and J lost 0 bases, with 16 bases between them. This CDR3 has 15 residues. CDR1 and CDR2 from the germline V gene are MNHEY and SMNVEV (reference sequence). The CDR3 here is CASRSLAGMNTEAFF. Here the CDR3 DNA reads TGTGCCAGCCGATCCCTAGCAGGAATGAACACTGAAGCTTTCTTT.

V and J are TRBV6-1 and TRBJ1-1; D is ambiguous. Germline CDR1 reads MNHNS; CDR2 reads SASEGT. This CDR3 has 16 residues. Trimming took off 4 bases at V and 1 base at J, with 16 bases between the two ends. CDR3 region: CASSGEYRRGNTEAFF. The CDR3 DNA is TGTGCCAGCAGTGGCGAATATCGACGGGGGAACACTGAAGCTTTCTTT.

The sample holds one count of this clone. The chain uses TRBV5-5 and TRBJ2-4; 9 positions agree with TRBD1. The CDR3 sequence is 15 residues long. CDR1 is SGHKS and CDR2 is YYEKEE in the germline V gene (reference sequence). J lost 8 bases, V lost 1 base, and 7 bases had no gene match. CDR3 sequence (DNA): TGTGCCAGCAGCTTGCGGGACAGGGAATGGGACATTCAGTACTTC. Translating gives CASSLRDREWDIQYF. The full variable domain, completed using reference TRBV5-5 and TRBJ2-4, is DAGVTQSPTHLIKTRGQQVTLRCSPISGHKSVSWYQQVLGQGPQFIFQYYEKEERGRGNFPDRFSARQFPNYSSELNVNALLLGDSALYLCASSLRDREWDIQYFGAGTRLSVL.